The rows below give T cell receptor beta chains drawn from one sample of a study of response to subunit inactivated influenza vaccine. MiXCR, run by TCRdb on the RT-PCR reads, gives a single entry per CDR3 protein. The data contain 250,000 to 350,000 distinct CDR3 sequences, around 20% of them singletons. The input for sequencing was PBMCs from blood, taken roughly 20 months after vaccination. The receptors shown here come from a man between 50 and 70 years old who received an inactivated influenza vaccine. Both conserved end residues are part of each CDR3. A D gene is named only where the DNA matches it firmly. Some rows mark clone size as missing; the rest say once, few, many or name a class of expanded clone.

TRBV20-1	TRBD1	TRBJ1-5	few	TGCAGTGCTCACACCCGGACAGGGCGTCAGCCCCAGCATTTT	CSAHTRTGRQPQHF
TRBV11-2	-	TRBJ2-1	few	TGTGCCAGCAGCCCCGGGACCAGGGGAGGGCAGTTCTTC	CASSPGTRGGQFF
TRBV2	TRBD1	TRBJ1-2	-	TGTGCCAGGACAGGGGGCTATGGCTACACCTTC	CARTGGYGYTF
TRBV5-5	-	TRBJ2-1	few	TGTGCCAGCAGCTTGGTGAGAAATGAGCAGTTCTTC	CASSLVRNEQFF
TRBV19	-	TRBJ2-1	-	TGTGCCAGTAGTATCGGTACGACAACATACAATGAGCAGTTCTTC	CASSIGTTTYNEQFF
TRBV3-1	-	TRBJ1-1	few	TGTGCCAGCAGCCAAGATTTTGACACTGAAGCTTTCTTT	CASSQDFDTEAFF
TRBV4-1	-	TRBJ1-6	few	TGCGCCAGCAGTCCTTACAGGGCTTCCAATTCACCCCTCCACTTT	CASSPYRASNSPLHF
TRBV12-3/TRBV12-4	TRBD1	TRBJ2-4	-	TGTGCCAGCAGCCGACCGACAGGGATGCAAGGCATTCAGTACTTC	CASSRPTGMQGIQYF
TRBV4-3	TRBD1	TRBJ2-2	few	TGCGCCAGCAGCCTGACAGGGGCGAACACCGGGGAGCTGTTTTTT	CASSLTGANTGELFF
TRBV15	-	TRBJ1-6	-	TGTGCCACCAGCAGCCGGGACGGCCATAATTCACCCCTCCACTTT	CATSSRDGHNSPLHF
TRBV6-5	-	TRBJ1-5	-	TGTGCCAGCAGTTACGCGGGACCGCATCAGCCCCAGCATTTT	CASSYAGPHQPQHF
TRBV4-1	-	TRBJ2-3	-	TGCGCCAGCAGCCCAACTCAGTCCCGCACAGATACGCAGTATTTT	CASSPTQSRTDTQYF
TRBV28	-	TRBJ2-7	few	TGTGCCAGCAGTTCGACAATAATAAGCGAGCAGTACTTC	CASSSTIISEQYF
TRBV6-2/TRBV6-3	-	TRBJ1-5	many	TGTGCCAGCAGTTACATTGGGCCCCAGCATTTT	CASSYIGPQHF
TRBV6-1	-	TRBJ1-2	many	TGTGCCAGCAGTGAAGACGGCTATGGCTACACCTTC	CASSEDGYGYTF
TRBV28	TRBD2	TRBJ2-1	few	TGTGCCAGCAGCCAGACTAGCGGGAACTACAATGAGCAGTTCTTC	CASSQTSGNYNEQFF
TRBV6-5	-	TRBJ2-2	-	TGTGCCAGCAGTTACTCGGGGCTAGCCACCTCCGGGGAGCTGTTTTTT	CASSYSGLATSGELFF
TRBV7-2	-	TRBJ1-4	-	TGTGCCAGCAAAAAAGGACGAACGGATGAAAAACTGTTTTTT	CASKKGRTDEKLFF
TRBV5-6	-	TRBJ1-1	many	TGTGCCAGCAGCTTGTTTCGGGGAGTCACTGAAGCTTTCTTT	CASSLFRGVTEAFF
TRBV3-1	TRBD2	TRBJ2-7	few	TGTGCCAGCAGCCAAGGGGAGGGCACCTACGAGCAGTACTTC	CASSQGEGTYEQYF
TRBV6-1	-	TRBJ1-1	many	TGTGCCAGCAGTGAAGCGACAGGTGATGAAGCTTTCTTT	CASSEATGDEAFF
TRBV4-1	TRBD2	TRBJ2-1	-	TGCGCCAGCAGCCGAGAGCCGGGACTAGGGGACAATGAGCAGTTCTTC	CASSREPGLGDNEQFF
TRBV5-1	-	TRBJ2-1	-	TGCGCCAGCAGCCTAGGACAGACCCTAAGAAGTACTTACAATGAGCAGTTCTTC	CASSLGQTLRSTYNEQFF
TRBV5-5	-	TRBJ1-5	-	TGTGCCAGCAGCTTGGTGGCGGCAGGGAGTCAGCCCCAGCATTTT	CASSLVAAGSQPQHF
TRBV4-3	-	TRBJ2-3	once	TGCGCCAGCAGCCAAGATAGTCGTTGGGCAGGGAGAGGCACAGATACGCAGTATTTT	CASSQDSRWAGRGTDTQYF
TRBV3-1	TRBD2	TRBJ2-5	few	TGTGCCAGCAGCCAAGATCTGGTAGCGGGGGATTTAGAGACCCAGTACTTC	CASSQDLVAGDLETQYF
TRBV27	TRBD1	TRBJ1-2	-	TGTGCCAGCAGGCCTTCGACAGGGGTGGCCTATGGCTACACCTTC	CASRPSTGVAYGYTF
TRBV12-3/TRBV12-4	-	TRBJ1-2	few	TGTGCCAGCAGTACCGGGACCTCCCTATCGAAAACCTTC	CASSTGTSLSKTF
TRBV9	-	TRBJ2-1	-	TGTGCCAGCAGCGTTAGAGGGGGGTGGTTAACCTACAATGAGCAGTTCTTC	CASSVRGGWLTYNEQFF
TRBV10-3	-	TRBJ1-5	-	TGTGCCATCAGGGGACACCCGGAGCAGCCCCAGCATTTT	CAIRGHPEQPQHF
TRBV12-3/TRBV12-4	-	TRBJ1-2	-	TGTGCCGAGGGATCTGGTTCGTTGAGCTACACCTTC	CAEGSGSLSYTF
TRBV18	TRBD2	TRBJ2-7	-	TGTGCCAGCTCACCCCCGGGACTAGCGGACACCTACGAGCAGTACTTC	CASSPPGLADTYEQYF
TRBV20-1	-	TRBJ2-3	-	TGCAGTGCTAACCCGACGGGGGATACGCAGTATTTT	CSANPTGDTQYF
TRBV6-5	-	TRBJ1-2	few	TGTGCCAGCAGTTACCGGGTTCGCGCCTATGGCTACACCTTC	CASSYRVRAYGYTF
TRBV5-1	-	TRBJ2-7	few	TGCGCCAGCAGCTTCGGACAAGCCTACGAGCAGTACTTC	CASSFGQAYEQYF
TRBV5-1	TRBD1	TRBJ2-7	-	TGCGCCAGCAGCCCTACGGGACAGGGTTCCTACGAGCAGTACTTC	CASSPTGQGSYEQYF
TRBV28	-	TRBJ1-2	-	TGTGCCAGCAGTTTAATGGATGGCTACACCTTC	CASSLMDGYTF
TRBV7-2	-	TRBJ1-2	-	TGTGCCAGCAGCCCACAGGGTCCGTATGGCTACACCTTC	CASSPQGPYGYTF
TRBV20-1	-	TRBJ1-5	many	TGCAGTGCTAGACCGGGACGGTATAGCAATCAGCCCCAGCATTTT	CSARPGRYSNQPQHF
TRBV10-1	TRBD2	TRBJ2-2	-	TGCGCCAGCAGTGAGGATAGCGGGGGGGTCCGGCTGTTTTTT	CASSEDSGGVRLFF
TRBV5-1	-	TRBJ2-1	few	TGCGCCAGCAGTGTGACGGGGTACAATGAGCAGTTCTTC	CASSVTGYNEQFF
TRBV29-1	-	TRBJ2-2	-	TGCAGCGTTGAAGATCCGAGGCAGTCGAACACCGGGGAGCTGTTTTTT	CSVEDPRQSNTGELFF
TRBV28	-	TRBJ1-2	-	TGTGCCAGCAGGTTGGGAGACTATGGCTACACCTTC	CASRLGDYGYTF
TRBV28	-	TRBJ2-2	-	TGTGCCAGCAGTTCCCCCCGTGCCGCCCCAGGCACCGGGGAGCTGTTTTTT	CASSSPRAAPGTGELFF
TRBV12-3/TRBV12-4	TRBD1	TRBJ1-2	few	TGTGCCAGCAGTCACAGGGGTGGAGGCTACACCTTC	CASSHRGGGYTF